This T cell receptor beta chain was recorded in a study of T cells in Graves' hyperthyroidism and ophthalmopathy. Exclusion of a patient resulted from uncontrolled infection, other autoimmune disease, pregnancy or lactation. Amplification targeted TCR beta CDR3 regions from RNA transcripts. The primer set for the first-round RT-PCR of the TCR CDR3 was HTBI. MiXCR, applied by TCRdb to the multiplex PCR reads, yields one record per CDR3 protein. The data contain 650,000 to 850,000 distinct CDR3 sequences, around a sixth of them singletons. Material for sequencing was blood. The origin of this receptor is a woman aged 45 to 65 with Graves' hyperthyroidism that later progressed to Graves' ophthalmopathy.

This CDR3 is CASSLSGSGTGELFF. CDR3 in DNA: TGTGCCAGCAGCTTAAGCGGTAGCGGCACCGGGGAGCTGTTTTTT. The V call is TRBV7-9, the J call TRBJ2-2, with D possibly matching TRBD2 (6 bases). From germline, CDR1 is SEHNR and CDR2 FQNEAQ (reference sequence). CDR3 length: 15 residues. V was trimmed by 2 bases and J by 4 bases, leaving 11 bases between them.